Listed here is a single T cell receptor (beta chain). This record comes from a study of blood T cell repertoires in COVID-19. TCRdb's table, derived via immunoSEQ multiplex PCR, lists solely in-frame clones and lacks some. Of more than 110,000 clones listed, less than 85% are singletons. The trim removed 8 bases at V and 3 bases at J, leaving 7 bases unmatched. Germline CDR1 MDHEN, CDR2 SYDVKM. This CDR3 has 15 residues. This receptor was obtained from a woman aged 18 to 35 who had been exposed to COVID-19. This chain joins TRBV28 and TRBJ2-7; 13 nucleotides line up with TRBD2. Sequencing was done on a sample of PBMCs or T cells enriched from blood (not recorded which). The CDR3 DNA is TGTGCCAGCCGTACTAGCGGGAGGGCCGGCTACGAGCAGTACTTC. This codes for CASRTSGRAGYEQYF.